These 11 T cell receptor beta chains came from one sample sequenced in a study of control samples from healthy donors and cancer patients. The protocol was immunoSEQ multiplex PCR, while the TCRdb copy is restricted to in-frame clones and leaves out a portion. The sample lists around 200,000 clones, roughly 94% occurring once. Material for sequencing was blood. These receptors originate from a man in his fifties in good health.

This chain links TRBV5-6 with TRBJ2-1; 7 bases match TRBD1. Germline V gene sequence: CDR1 SGHDT, CDR2 YYEEEE. V dropped 3 bases and J dropped 2; count of bases not matched to a gene: 5. This CDR3 region has 15 residues. The CDR3 is CASSYDRVPYNEQFF. The CDR3, as DNA: TGTGCCAGCAGCTACGACAGGGTACCCTACAATGAGCAGTTCTTC.

As concerns this clone: The sample has other DNA sequences that encode this CDR3 too. This chain joins TRBV5-1 and TRBJ1-2; D gene ambiguous. Germline assignment: CDR1 SGHRS and CDR2 YFSETQ. The CDR3 has 15 residues. The V end lost 0 bases, the J end lost 2 bases, and 11 bases lay between the germline ends. The CDR3 region has the DNA TGCGCCAGCAGCTTGGAAGGCGGGAAAAACTATGGCTACACCTTC. This codes for CASSLEGGKNYGYTF. Together with reference TRBV5-1 and TRBJ1-2, the CDR3 gives the full variable domain: KAGVTQTPRYLIKTRGQQVTLSCSPISGHRSVSWYQQTPGQGLQFLFEYFSETQRNKGNFPGRFSGRQFSNSRSEMNVSTLELGDSALYLCASSLEGGKNYGYTFGSGTRLTVV.

V usage is TRBV5-1 and J usage is TRBJ1-5; possibly TRBD1 for D (6 bases). The germline CDR1 and CDR2 sequences are SGHRS and YFSETQ. Between the trimmed V and J ends, which lost 1 base and 5 bases, there was a span of 10 bases. The CDR3 has 14 amino acids. The CDR3 DNA reads as TGCGCCAGCAGCTTGAAACAGGGAGATCAGCCCCAGCATTTT. It translates to CASSLKQGDQPQHF.

The chain recombines TRBV4-1 with TRBJ2-2; D possibly corresponds to TRBD2 (5 bases). The CDR3 loop spans 15 amino acids. The V and J ends lost 1 base and 6 bases respectively, with 12 bases between them. Germline loops: CDR1 MGHRA, CDR2 YSYEKL. The CDR3, as DNA: TGCGCCAGCAGCCAAGTGTTCGGGGTGGCCGGGGAGCTGTTTTTT. Protein sequence: CASSQVFGVAGELFF.

This chain joins TRBV11-2 and TRBJ2-1; D remains ambiguous. V lost 2 bases and J 5 bases, leaving 7 bases between the germline ends. The CDR3 has 13 amino acids. The germline gives CDR1 SGHAT, CDR2 FQNNGV. This CDR3 is CASSLPGDNEQFF. CDR3 DNA: TGTGCCAGCAGCTTACCAGGAGACAATGAGCAGTTCTTC.

This chain joins TRBV7-2 and TRBJ2-3, with 12 bases matching TRBD2. Per germline, CDR1 SGHTA and CDR2 FQGNSA. This CDR3 is built from 19 residues. V dropped 4 bases and J dropped 3; count of bases not matched to a gene: 14. CDR3 residues: CASSSPGLAGNPLTDTQYF. CDR3 DNA: TGTGCCAGCAGCTCTCCGGGACTAGCGGGCAATCCTCTTACAGATACGCAGTATTTT. The whole variable domain, remainder taken from reference TRBV7-2 and TRBJ2-3, is GAGVSQSPSNKVTEKGKDVELRCDPISGHTALYWYRQSLGQGLEFLIYFQGNSAPDKSGLPSDRFSAERTGGSVSTLTIQRTQQEDSAVYLCASSSPGLAGNPLTDTQYFGPGTRLTVL.

This chain uses TRBV12-3 or TRBV12-4 with TRBJ1-1; D is unresolved. This CDR3 comprises 11 residues. Trimming took off 2 bases at V and 8 bases at J, with 6 bases between the two ends. The CDR3 DNA reads as TGTGCCAGCAGTTTAAGGGTAGAAGCTTTCTTT. Translation gives CASSLRVEAFF.

In the case of this clone: This same CDR3 is encoded by further DNA sequences in the sample. The rearrangement joins TRBV20-1 to TRBJ1-1; a possible D gene is TRBD1 (5 bases). The CDR3 runs 11 residues. V lost 3 bases to trimming and J lost 5 bases, with 7 bases between them. Germline CDR1 reads DFQATT; CDR2 reads SNEGSKA (reference sequence). CDR3 region: CSASQGTEAFF. CDR3 DNA sequence: TGCAGTGCTAGCCAGGGTACTGAAGCTTTCTTT.

This chain links TRBV30 with TRBJ1-3; D is unclear. The germline V and J ends were trimmed by 2 bases and 5 bases, with 13 bases remaining between them. The CDR3 sequence is 14 residues long. CDR1 is GTSNPN, CDR2 SVGIG, per germline (reference sequence). Written as DNA, the CDR3 is TGTGCCTGGAGTTCCCCGGCCAGTCGAAACACCATATATTTT. Protein product: CAWSSPASRNTIYF.

This clone was detected only once. This chain uses TRBV6-5 with TRBJ2-3; D remains unclear. CDR3 size: 12 residues. Trimming took 6 bases from V and 2 from J, leaving 6 bases between them. Germline lookup yields CDR1 MNHEY and CDR2 SVGAGI. In nucleotides, the CDR3 is TGTGCCAGCAGGGACCACACAGATACGCAGTATTTT. Protein product: CASRDHTDTQYF.

The rearrangement joins TRBV5-5 to TRBJ1-1, with TRBD1 matching over 11 bases. The CDR3 runs 14 residues. Germline values: CDR1 SGHKS, CDR2 YYEKEE (reference sequence). The junction had 9 bases not matched to a gene; V was cut back by 4 bases and J by 10 bases. In DNA, the CDR3 is TGTGCCAGCAGCGATCGGACAGGGGGCGGCGGAGCTTTCTTT. Residues: CASSDRTGGGGAFF.